This entry lists 25 T cell receptor beta chains sequenced from one sample in a study of control samples from healthy donors and cancer patients (dated by TCRdb to the early 2020s). Libraries were prepared through the immunoSEQ multiplex PCR assay. Sourced from immuneACCESS, this table was stored by TCRdb with only in-frame sequences that have V and J called. A share of the clones is absent; for the studies checked, an unresolved V gene accounts for under half, and the remainder has no known explanation. The sample contains around 150,000 clones, around 90% of them found a single time. 12% of the sample is taken by the ten largest. Sequencing input: blood. These receptors were obtained from a man aged 30 to 39 in good health.

This sequence joins TRBV10-2 and TRBJ2-2, with 7 bases fitting TRBD1. The CDR3 length is 14 residues. Unmatched junction bases numbered 4, after V lost 6 bases and J lost 3 bases. Germline V lookup: CDR1 WSHSY, CDR2 SAAADI. CDR3 in amino acids: CASRWDRYTGELFF. The CDR3 DNA sequence: TGCGCCAGCAGATGGGACAGATACACCGGGGAGCTGTTTTTT.

The genes are TRBV9 and TRBJ2-5, with D perhaps TRBD2 (5 bases). Germline V gene sequence: CDR1 SGDLS, CDR2 YYNGEE. The CDR3 is made up of 14 amino acids. V lost 6 bases and J lost 5, with 17 bases in between. For the CDR3, the DNA is TGTGCCAGCAACACCGGGCCCTCGGGGGAGACCCAGTACTTC. It translates to CASNTGPSGETQYF.

The genes are TRBV28 and TRBJ1-2; D gene unclear. Germline lookup yields CDR1 MDHEN and CDR2 SYDVKM. Trimming took off 10 bases at V and 1 base at J, with 13 bases between the two ends. This CDR3 contains 13 residues. The chain's CDR3 is CATWGVGNYGYTF. As DNA, the CDR3 is TGTGCCACCTGGGGTGTTGGTAACTATGGCTACACCTTC.

V is TRBV28 and J is TRBJ1-5; D remains unclear. There are 14 residues in the CDR3. Germline lookup yields CDR1 MDHEN and CDR2 SYDVKM. V was pared by 4 bases and J by 4 bases, with 11 bases between. The CDR3 here is CASSYGPNNQPQHF. CDR3 nucleotides: TGTGCCAGCAGTTACGGACCTAATAATCAGCCCCAGCATTTT.

This clone was seen a single time. The chain employs TRBV3-1 (or the pseudogene TRBV3-2) and TRBJ1-2, with D possibly TRBD1 on 6 matching bases. Germline values: CDR1 LGHDT, CDR2 YNNKEL (reference sequence). This CDR3 comprises 14 residues. The V end was cut by 2 bases, the J end by 8 bases, with 15 bases between. Written as DNA, the CDR3 is TGTGCCAGCAGCCAATTCAGGGGATTAGGGGGCTACACCTTC. It encodes CASSQFRGLGGYTF.

The rearrangement uses TRBV28 and TRBJ2-7; possibly TRBD1 or TRBD2 for D (5 bases each). CDR3 length equals 13 residues. Trimming took 4 bases from V and 6 from J, leaving 13 bases between them. Germline V gene data show CDR1 as MDHEN and CDR2 as SYDVKM. The CDR3 nucleotides are TGTGCCAGCAGTTCCGGGACGCCGGCCGAGCAGTACTTC. Translating gives CASSSGTPAEQYF.

A single count supports this clone. The V gene is TRBV7-9, the J gene TRBJ2-5; 7 bases map to TRBD2. J was trimmed by 2 bases and V by 1 base; bases with no gene match: 4. This CDR3 contains 15 residues. Per the germline V gene, CDR1 is SEHNR and CDR2 is FQNEAQ (reference sequence). The CDR3 loop is CASSLEAGDQETQYF. The CDR3 DNA sequence: TGTGCCAGCAGCTTAGAGGCGGGGGATCAAGAGACCCAGTACTTC.

The chain's CDR3 is CASSYSAGRSLASPDTQYF. DNA for the CDR3: TGTGCCAGCAGTTACTCTGCGGGCAGAAGTTTAGCGTCGCCAGATACGCAGTATTTT. The genes are TRBV6-2 or TRBV6-3 and TRBJ2-3, with D possibly TRBD2 on 5 matching bases. This CDR3 is 19 amino acids long. V was pared by 0 bases and J by 4 bases, with 23 bases between. Germline V gene lookup returns CDR1 MNHEY and CDR2 SVGEGT.

The J gene is TRBJ2-1, the V gene TRBV7-2, with TRBD1 matching over 10 bases. Per germline, CDR1 SGHTA and CDR2 FQGNSA. This CDR3 comprises 13 residues. The V and J ends lost 5 bases and 12 bases, in that order; junction bases with no gene match: 7. CDR3: CASSHGTGDVQFF. The CDR3 coding sequence is TGTGCCAGCAGCCATGGGACAGGGGATGTGCAGTTCTTC.

The V and J genes are TRBV28 and TRBJ2-4; D gene ambiguous. The CDR3 loop spans 16 amino acids. V lost 7 bases and J 3 bases, leaving 19 bases between the germline ends. Germline CDR1 reads MDHEN; CDR2 reads SYDVKM. CDR3 sequence: CASTFLDPPNKNIQYF. The CDR3 nucleotides are TGTGCCAGCACCTTCCTGGACCCGCCTAACAAAAACATTCAGTACTTC.

This clone was seen a few times. The chain couples TRBV11-2 to TRBJ1-6, with 9 bases matching TRBD1. The CDR3 runs to 16 residues. V dropped 5 bases and J dropped 7; count of bases not matched to a gene: 9. CDR1 and CDR2 from the germline V gene are SGHAT and FQNNGV. CDR3 in DNA: TGTGCCAGCAGCCCCATGACAGGGGGGAAGAATTCACCCCTCCACTTT. Protein: CASSPMTGGKNSPLHF.

The chain combines TRBV7-3 with TRBJ1-6; D is unclear. The germline CDR1 and CDR2 sequences are SGHTA and FQGTGA. The CDR3 sequence is 15 residues long. V lost 3 bases and J 7 bases, leaving 13 bases between the germline ends. The CDR3 loop reads CASSLSSKSNSPLHF. In DNA form, the CDR3 reads TGTGCCAGCAGCTTGTCCAGTAAATCGAATTCACCCCTCCACTTT.

This sequence joins TRBV5-1 and TRBJ2-5; D may be TRBD1 (6 bases). Germline V gene data show CDR1 as SGHRS and CDR2 as YFSETQ. Between the trimmed V and J ends, which lost 0 bases and 7 bases, there was a span of 13 bases. The CDR3 sequence is 14 residues long. The CDR3 spells CASSLEWGRGTQYF. The DNA of the CDR3 is TGCGCCAGCAGCTTGGAGTGGGGGCGAGGGACCCAGTACTTC.

The chain links TRBV5-1 to TRBJ2-3, with D perhaps TRBD2 (5 bases). With 6 bases removed from V and 10 bases from J, the gap between germline ends came to 12 bases. The CDR3 spans 11 residues. Germline V gene lookup returns CDR1 SGHRS and CDR2 YFSETQ. DNA for the CDR3: TGCGCCAGCAACAGCGAGGAGGCGCAGTATTTT. As protein: CASNSEEAQYF.

This clone was seen a single time. V usage is TRBV11-2 and J usage is TRBJ1-2; the D is unclear. V lost 0 bases and J 5 bases, leaving 19 bases between the germline ends. The CDR3 has 17 residues. Germline CDR1 reads SGHAT; CDR2 reads FQNNGV. For the CDR3, the DNA is TGTGCCAGCAGCTTAGATCAATCGATCTTGGGAAGGTATGGCTACACCTTC. Amino acid sequence: CASSLDQSILGRYGYTF.

The CDR3 loop reads CASSLDQNYGYTF. The CDR3 DNA reads as TGTGCCAGCAGCTTGGACCAGAACTATGGCTACACCTTC. This chain uses TRBV7-2 with TRBJ1-2; no firm D call. V lost 3 bases and J 2 bases, leaving 7 bases between the germline ends. The CDR3 covers 13 residues. Germline values: CDR1 SGHTA, CDR2 FQGNSA.

The gene calls are TRBV5-6 and TRBJ2-1, with no clear D. The CDR3 loop spans 15 amino acids. CDR1 is SGHDT and CDR2 is YYEEEE in the germline V gene. V was trimmed by 0 bases and J by 9 bases, leaving 16 bases between them. CDR3 sequence (DNA): TGTGCCAGCAGCTTGGAAAACTTAGGTTGGAGTGAGCAGTTCTTC. Amino acids: CASSLENLGWSEQFF.

The J gene is TRBJ1-6, the V gene TRBV10-3; weak D call: TRBD1 (5 bases). This CDR3 contains 16 residues. From germline, CDR1 is ENHRY and CDR2 SYGVKD. The V end lost 4 bases, the J end lost 0 bases, and 10 bases lay between the germline ends. DNA for the CDR3: TGTGCCATCAGTGTGACAGCGAGCTCCTATAATTCACCCCTCCACTTT. It translates to CAISVTASSYNSPLHF.

This clone was seen only a few times. The chain has TRBV3-1 (or the pseudogene TRBV3-2) and TRBJ1-3; D is unclear. CDR1 and CDR2 from the germline V gene are LGHDT and YNNKEL (reference sequence). CDR3 length: 16 amino acids. V was cut by 2 bases and J by 0 bases, with 11 bases left in between. CDR3 protein: CASSQPRVGSGNTIYF. CDR3 nucleotides: TGTGCCAGCAGCCAACCTAGAGTAGGCTCTGGAAACACCATATATTTT.

The V gene is TRBV2, the J gene TRBJ2-7, with TRBD1 as a possible D gene (5 bases). CDR3 length equals 13 residues. Germline CDR1 and CDR2: SNHLY and FYNNEI. V lost 11 bases to trimming and J lost 3 bases, with 17 bases between them. CDR3 sequence reads: CACQLPTGYEQYF. Here the CDR3 DNA reads TGTGCCTGCCAGCTGCCCACAGGCTACGAGCAGTACTTC.

The chain links TRBV3-1 (or the pseudogene TRBV3-2) to TRBJ1-6; a weak D match, TRBD1 (5 bases). This CDR3 region has 14 residues. Germline CDR1 LGHDT, CDR2 YNNKEL (reference sequence). With 1 base removed from V and 8 bases from J, the gap between germline ends came to 9 bases. CDR3 in DNA: TGTGCCAGCAGCCAAGCAGGGAGGGATTCACCCCTCCACTTT. This translates into CASSQAGRDSPLHF.

The chain links TRBV12-5 to TRBJ1-6; no definite D call. CDR1 and CDR2 (germline): LGHNT, FRNRAP. The CDR3 consists of 16 residues. V lost 0 bases and J lost 7, with 13 bases in between. This chain's CDR3 is CASGLVGWVGNSPLHF. The CDR3 coding sequence is TGTGCTAGTGGTTTGGTAGGATGGGTCGGGAATTCACCCCTCCACTTT.

CDR3 nucleotides: TGTGCCAGCAGTTTATTGTCCATCTTGAACACCGGGGAGCTGTTTTTT. Translating it yields CASSLLSILNTGELFF. The genes are TRBV28 and TRBJ2-2; D is unresolved. The V end lost 1 base, the J end lost 1 base, and 10 bases lay between the germline ends. Germline V gene data show CDR1 as MDHEN and CDR2 as SYDVKM. This CDR3 is 16 amino acids long.

V and J are TRBV7-9 and TRBJ2-4, with D hard to call. The CDR3 is made up of 15 amino acids. The germline V gene has CDR1 SEHNR and CDR2 FQNEAQ (reference sequence). Trimming left V 3 bases short and J 0 bases short, with 9 bases between. CDR3 nucleotides: TGTGCCAGCAGCTTTCATGAAGGAGCCAAAAACATTCAGTACTTC. Protein: CASSFHEGAKNIQYF.

This rearrangement joins TRBV6-6 to TRBJ2-7; D tentatively reads TRBD1 or TRBD2 (5 bases each). V was cut by 6 bases and J by 3 bases, with 9 bases left in between. The CDR3 consists of 12 residues. Looked up from germline, CDR1 is MNHNY and CDR2 is SVGAGI (reference sequence). The CDR3 DNA sequence: TGTGCCAGCAGGAGGGACGGCTACGAGCAGTACTTC. It translates to CASRRDGYEQYF.